This TCR beta chain derives from a study of T-cell reconstitution after alpha-beta-depleted transplantation in children. The study's findings and limits: At around two months after transplant, the alpha-beta T cells were reportedly derived from several hundred expanded clones that came from non-depleted graft cells.

The CDR3 consists of 14 residues. The V gene's germline CDR1 is MNHEY and CDR2 SVGAGI. Trimming took 2 bases from V and 6 from J, leaving 11 bases between them. Unique molecular identifiers featured in how the TCRbeta library was prepared. In TCRdb, the PCR reads were re-called with MiXCR into one record per CDR3 protein. The data show hundreds of thousands of distinct CDR3 sequences, 8.2% seen once. This clonotype has at least ten counts. No antigen is known for it. Sequenced material: PBMCs, mostly from graft donor cells, taken 180 days after TCRalphabeta/CD19-depleted stem cell transplant. The chain employs TRBV6-5 and TRBJ2-4; TRBD1 or TRBD2 may be the D gene (5 bases each). The receptor's source is a male patient between 10 and 17 years old who had a stem cell transplant for acute lymphoblastic leukemia, so the T cells may come from the graft donor. The CDR3 nucleotides are TGTGCCAGCAGTTACGGGGGATCCCTAAACATTCAGTACTTC. Its protein product is CASSYGGSLNIQYF.